Given below is one T cell receptor beta chain in context. The antigen this receptor binds is unknown. No per-base quality is available; no much larger clone lies one base away. A second Seattle source provided samples from volunteer blood donors who had recovered from COVID-19. The collaborating institutions used their own protocols to collect whole blood in K2EDTA tubes. Collaborator samples were shipped for TCRbeta analysis as frozen whole blood, isolated PBMCs, or DNA extracted from either sample type. TCRbeta CDR3 regions were amplified from genomic DNA using the immunoSEQ Assay, a bias-controlled multiplex PCR. As for the original processing: Within the assay, amplification of reference gene primers was used to estimate how many nucleated cells each sample contained. To quantify the absolute abundance of each unique TCRbeta CDR3 rearrangement, sequence reads were collapsed and filtered. For each sample, productive Simpson clonality was calculated by taking the square root of Simpson's diversity index across productive rearrangements. TCRdb holds this immuneACCESS table with in-frame rearrangements only. Some clones are missing; in checked studies, unresolved V genes explain under half, and the rest has no known cause. The V and J calls and the clone size are those of that table, but D and trimming were determined from the DNA. The sample table contains approximately 260,000 clones; only one count was recorded for roughly 88% of them. The top ten clonotypes cover approximately 2% of the sample.

The germline ends are 17 bases apart after V is trimmed by 3 bases and J by 0 bases. The cysteine opens and the phenylalanine closes a CDR3 of 17 amino acids. Only the CDR3 DNA stays, 51 bases, in frame from base 1. According to the germline V gene (reference sequence), CDR1 reads SEHNR and CDR2 reads FQNEAQ. The sample belongs to a study of blood T cell repertoires in COVID-19 (dated by TCRdb to about 2020). At the level of the whole study: Collaborator samples came from the United States, Italy and Spain and covered acute and convalescent phases of COVID-19. The prospective study material was composed of cDNA or gDNA derived from T cells, B-cell-depleted T cells, or PBMCs. The dataset comprised deeply sampled blood TCRbeta repertoires from subjects exposed to, actively infected with, or recovered from COVID-19. The repertoires were released in a freely available public database intended as a resource for research on the immune response to SARS-CoV-2. The samples were drawn from the first 160 participants of the ongoing ImmuneRACE study and from 1,254 subjects provided by 6 global collaborators. The sample metadata nearly always contained a de-identified subject ID, COVID-19 status, age in years and sex. Where available, HLA class I and class II types were taken from metadata supplied by the sample provider and were not determined by assay-based typing.

The investigation overall reported the following: The quantity of clinical and demographic metadata differed by source and by participant and was supplied without curation.

The rearrangement joined TRBV7-9 to TRBJ2-5, with the D gene uncertain. Sequencing was done on a sample of peripheral blood. The clonotype was recovered from a woman between 40 and 50 years old who had recovered from COVID-19. CDR3 reads: CASSFYSNTKNQETQYF. The sequenced DNA: TGTGCCAGCAGCTTCTACAGTAATACGAAAAACCAAGAGACCCAGTACTTC. This CDR3, with the reference TRBV7-9 and TRBJ2-5 proteins standing in past its ends, gives the full variable domain DTGVSQNPRHKITKRGQNVTFRCDPISEHNRLYWYRQTLGQGPEFLTYFQNEAQLEKSRLLSDRFSAERPKGSFSTLEIQRTEQGDSAMYLCASSFYSNTKNQETQYFGPGTRLLVL.